Presented here are 7 T cell receptor beta chains from one specimen sequenced in a study of siplizumab effects on memory and regulatory T cells. Profiled with immunoSEQ multiplex PCR; TCRdb holds only in-frame clones, not every one. The sample includes roughly 110,000 clones, roughly 93% seen only once; the top ten take approximately 0.17%. Input material: non-Treg CD4+ T cells sorted from blood. Receptors were obtained from a human donor in good health.

This clone is a singleton in its sample. The chain uses TRBV27 and TRBJ1-1; perhaps TRBD1 as D (5 bases). The CDR3 loop spans 16 amino acids. CDR1 MNHEY and CDR2 SMNVEV come from the germline V gene (reference sequence). Trimming shortened V by 0 bases and J by 8 bases, and 19 bases separated the two germline ends. The CDR3 DNA sequence: TGTGCCAGCAGTTTATCGGGGCGGGCGAATCATCAGGAAGCTTTCTTT. Amino acids: CASSLSGRANHQEAFF.

V usage is TRBV4-2 and J usage is TRBJ1-3; a possible D gene is TRBD1 (5 bases). Trimming took 5 bases from V and 0 from J, leaving 17 bases between them. The CDR3 is 17 residues long. The V gene's germline CDR1 is LGHNA and CDR2 YNFKEQ. CDR3 nucleotides: TGTGCCAGCAGCAGAGCAGGGACCGGAGACTCTGGAAACACCATATATTTT. It specifies CASSRAGTGDSGNTIYF.

This chain connects TRBV19 to TRBJ1-5, with 7 bases aligning to TRBD1. The CDR3 totals 13 residues. V shed 3 bases, J shed 5 bases, and the junction held 1 base outside the gene matches. In germline, CDR1 is LNHDA, CDR2 SQIVND (reference sequence). CDR3 region: CASSIQGDQPQHF. The CDR3, as DNA: TGTGCCAGTAGTATTCAGGGGGATCAGCCCCAGCATTTT. The entire variable domain, with the rest obtained from reference TRBV19 and TRBJ1-5, is as follows: DGGITQSPKYLFRKEGQNVTLSCEQNLNHDAMYWYRQDPGQGLRLIYYSQIVNDFQKGDIAEGYSVSREKKESFPLTVTSAQKNPTAFYLCASSIQGDQPQHFGDGTRLSIL.

The V gene is TRBV4-1, the J gene TRBJ2-6, with a weak D call TRBD1 (6 bases). The CDR3 contains 18 residues. CDR1 and CDR2 (germline): MGHRA, YSYEKL. The ends were cut back, 1 base at V and 1 base at J, with 14 bases in the middle. The CDR3: CASSQASQGPSGANVLTF. The CDR3 nucleotides read TGCGCCAGCAGCCAAGCTTCACAGGGCCCATCTGGGGCCAACGTCCTGACTTTC.

The CDR3 region has the DNA TGTGCCAGCTCACCGGTGGGGCCGTCTAGCACAGATACGCAGTATTTT. It encodes CASSPVGPSSTDTQYF. The chain has TRBV18 and TRBJ2-3; perhaps TRBD1 as D (5 bases). In germline, CDR1 is KGHSH, CDR2 LQKENI. The CDR3 loop spans 16 amino acids. Trimming left V 3 bases short and J 0 bases short, with 13 bases between.

Only one count was recorded for this clone. Here the CDR3 DNA reads TGCGCCAGCAGCTTGGGCTCCGACTATGGCTACACCTTC. It translates to CASSLGSDYGYTF. The chain carries TRBV5-1 and TRBJ1-2; D remains unclear. The CDR3 spans 13 residues. V dropped 0 bases and J dropped 3 bases, with 6 bases sitting between them. Germline values: CDR1 SGHRS, CDR2 YFSETQ.

The chain uses TRBV5-6 and TRBJ2-5, with D perhaps given as TRBD1 or TRBD2 (5 bases each). The CDR3 runs 15 residues. V lost 1 base to trimming and J lost 1 base, with 11 bases between them. Germline values: CDR1 SGHDT, CDR2 YYEEEE. The CDR3, as DNA: TGTGCCAGCAGCTTGAGGGGCCGGGGCCAAGAGACCCAGTACTTC. Translating it yields CASSLRGRGQETQYF.